Listed below are T cell receptor beta chains from one sample, sequenced in a study of T cells in Graves' hyperthyroidism and ophthalmopathy. Via MiXCR, TCRdb re-called the multiplex PCR reads, giving one row per CDR3 protein. The repertoire holds about 840,000 distinct CDR3 sequences, with more than 30% as singletons. Sequenced material: blood. Every receptor here comes from a man younger than 35 with Graves' hyperthyroidism. CDR3s include the opening cysteine and the closing phenylalanine or tryptophan. A D gene is named only where the DNA matches it firmly. Clone size appears in some rows only: once, few, many, or a class for an expanded clone.

J | D | V | size | DNA | CDR3
TRBJ2-6 | TRBD1 | TRBV10-2 | . | TGCGCCAGCAGTCCTACCGGGACAGGGGGCGCTGGGGCCAACGTCCTGACTTTC | CASSPTGTGGAGANVLTF
TRBJ1-1 | . | TRBV9 | few | TGTGCCAGCAGCGTATCCTTGACGCCCGGGGCTGAAGCTTTCTTT | CASSVSLTPGAEAFF
TRBJ1-2 | . | TRBV10-3 | once | TGTGCCATCAAAGACCCAAGTTTTGGCTACACCTTC | CAIKDPSFGYTF
TRBJ2-5 | . | TRBV7-8 | . | TGTGCCAGCAGCCTGTCACAGGGAATGGGTAAAGAGACCCAGTACTTC | CASSLSQGMGKETQYF
TRBJ2-5 | . | TRBV18 | many | TGTGCCAGCTCACCACCAGGGTTCGCGGTGACCCAGTACTTC | CASSPPGFAVTQYF
TRBJ2-7 | . | TRBV7-9 | . | TGTGCCAGTAGTATATATGGAGGGAACGAGCAGTACTTC | CASSIYGGNEQYF
TRBJ1-1 | . | TRBV19 | many | TGTGCCAGTACGTGGGAAGCCTCGAACACTGAAGCTTTCTTT | CASTWEASNTEAFF
TRBJ1-1 | . | TRBV29-1 | . | TGCAGCGTTGTCCCAGGGGTCACTGAAGCTTTCTTT | CSVVPGVTEAFF
TRBJ2-5 | TRBD2 | TRBV11-1 | . | TGTGCCAGCAGCCTCGGGACTAGCGGGAGCCCAGGAGCGGACAGTCAAGAGACCCAGTACTTC | CASSLGTSGSPGADSQETQYF
TRBJ2-2 | TRBD1 | TRBV2 | once | TGTGCTAACAGGGGAACGGTTAACACCGGGGAGCTGTTTTTT | CANRGTVNTGELFF
TRBJ2-5 | . | TRBV20-1 | . | TGCAGTGCTATTCTCCAACTCCAAGAGACCCAGTACTTC | CSAILQLQETQYF
TRBJ2-7 | . | TRBV9 | . | TGTGCCAGCAGTGTACGGACGAGGATGGTCTACGAGCAGTACTTC | CASSVRTRMVYEQYF
TRBJ1-4 | . | TRBV29-1 | many | TGCAGCGTTGAGTCTGAAAAACTGTTTTTT | CSVESEKLFF
TRBJ2-5 | . | TRBV2 | few | TGCGCCAGCAGCCATGTTCTGTTGGAGACCCAGTACTTC | CASSHVLLETQYF
TRBJ2-7 | . | TRBV20-1 | few | TGCAGTGCTAGAGATCTGGGGAGACCCTACGAGCAGTACTTC | CSARDLGRPYEQYF
TRBJ2-7 | TRBD1 | TRBV5-4 | few | TGTGCCAGCAGCACAGGACAGGGGGGCTCCTACGAGCAGTACTTC | CASSTGQGGSYEQYF
TRBJ1-1 | TRBD1 | TRBV5-1 | . | TGCGCCAGCATCCCACACGACAGGGGTCTTTCGAACACTGAAGCTTTCTTT | CASIPHDRGLSNTEAFF
TRBJ1-1 | . | TRBV25-1 | . | TGTGCCAGCAGATCAAACCCCACTTACTCTGAAGCTTTCTTT | CASRSNPTYSEAFF
TRBJ1-1 | TRBD1 | TRBV12-3/TRBV12-4 | . | TGTGCCAGCAGTTTCTTGGACAGGGAAGCTGAAGCTTTCTTT | CASSFLDREAEAFF
TRBJ1-5 | . | TRBV7-2 | many | TGTGCCAGCAGCCCAGCAAATGCACGGATTAGCAATCAGCCCCAGCATTTT | CASSPANARISNQPQHF
TRBJ1-5 | . | TRBV15 | many | TGTGCCACCAGAGCGACCGCTAATCAGCCCCAGCATTTT | CATRATANQPQHF
TRBJ2-2 | TRBD1 | TRBV24-1 | many | TGTGCCACCAGTGACGAACAGGGGGCCGGGGAGCTGTTTTTT | CATSDEQGAGELFF
TRBJ1-3 | . | TRBV7-2 | few | TGTGCCAGCAGCTATCTCGCGGGTATCCAAAACACCATATATTTT | CASSYLAGIQNTIYF
TRBJ2-2 | . | TRBV15 | many | TGTGCCACCAGCAGACATAAGGGTCCCGGGGAGCTGTTTTTT | CATSRHKGPGELFF
TRBJ1-2 | TRBD1 | TRBV7-8 | many | TGTGCCAGCAGCTTGCCCGACAGGGCTCGTGGCTACACCTTC | CASSLPDRARGYTF
TRBJ1-4 | . | TRBV12-3/TRBV12-4 | few | TGTGCCAGCAGTGGACAGACAATCCCAACTAATGAAAAACTGTTTTTT | CASSGQTIPTNEKLFF
TRBJ2-5 | . | TRBV7-2 | few | TGTGCCAGCAGCCTCACTAGCTTTCGGGGCCAAGAGACCCAGTACTTC | CASSLTSFRGQETQYF
TRBJ2-7 | . | TRBV2 | . | TGTGCCAGCTCTGTGGGAGGAGTCTACGAGCAGTACTTC | CASSVGGVYEQYF
TRBJ2-7 | . | TRBV7-9 | many | TGTGCCAGCAGCTTTTACCGGGACATCTCCTACGAGCAGTACTTC | CASSFYRDISYEQYF
TRBJ1-5 | TRBD1 | TRBV20-1 | . | TGCAGTGCTCCTACAGGGGATAGCAATCAGCCCCAGCATTTT | CSAPTGDSNQPQHF
TRBJ1-1 | . | TRBV9 | . | TGTGCCAGCAGCCAAGTTCGAAGCCCTCGAGACACTGAAGCTTTCTTT | CASSQVRSPRDTEAFF
TRBJ1-2 | TRBD1 | TRBV19 | many | TGTGCCAGCAGCCCCGGACAGGCCAACTATGGCTACACCTTC | CASSPGQANYGYTF
TRBJ1-4 | . | TRBV20-1 | . | TGCAGTGCTAGCCCGCAGGCGGCGACCGAAAAACTGTTTTTT | CSASPQAATEKLFF
TRBJ2-2 | TRBD1 | TRBV24-1 | few | TGTGCCACCAGTGATCCCGGGACAGGGGACACCGGGGAGCTGTTTTTT | CATSDPGTGDTGELFF
TRBJ1-4 | . | TRBV7-2 | many | TGTGCCAGCAGCCCGACAGCCTACAATGAAAAACTGTTTTTT | CASSPTAYNEKLFF
TRBJ1-5 | . | TRBV4-1 | . | TGCGCCAGCAGCCAAGGACTGAACAATCAGCCCCAGCATTTT | CASSQGLNNQPQHF
TRBJ2-2 | TRBD1 | TRBV12-3/TRBV12-4 | few | TGTGCCAGCAGTTTGACAGGGGGGAGCGGGGAGCTGTTTTTT | CASSLTGGSGELFF
TRBJ2-7 | . | TRBV19 | . | TGTGCCAGTAGCATGGGGGGGGCGGCCTACGAGCAGTACTTC | CASSMGGAAYEQYF
TRBJ1-1 | . | TRBV19 | many | TGTGCCAGTACCCCCGGGGTCGCAGGGATAACTTTCTTT | CASTPGVAGITFF
TRBJ1-5 | TRBD1 | TRBV2 | many | TGTGCCAGCAATGAACAGGGGAATAGCAATCAGCCCCAGCATTTT | CASNEQGNSNQPQHF
TRBJ1-1 | . | TRBV5-5 | many | TGTGCCAGCAGTTCCCGGCGAGCTTTCTTT | CASSSRRAFF
TRBJ2-7 | TRBD2 | TRBV19 | . | TGTGCCAGTAGGCCTAGCGGCTTCTCCTACGAGCAGTACTTC | CASRPSGFSYEQYF
TRBJ2-7 | TRBD1 | TRBV20-1 | few | TGCAGTGCTAGGGGACAGCTTAAAAGCTCCTACGAGCAGTACTTC | CSARGQLKSSYEQYF
TRBJ1-1 | . | TRBV29-1 | . | TGCAGCTTAGGAAGGAACACTGAAGCTTTCTTT | CSLGRNTEAFF
TRBJ2-6 | . | TRBV15 | . | TGTGCCCCGGCCTGGGGCGCCTGGGCCAACGTCCTGACTTTC | CAPAWGAWANVLTF
TRBJ2-7 | . | TRBV7-2 | . | TGTGCCAGCAGTCCCCCCGGGTCCCCCGAGCAGTACTTC | CASSPPGSPEQYF
TRBJ1-2 | . | TRBV20-1 | . | TGCAGTGCCAGCAGTTTGGGGGGCAATGGCTACACCTTC | CSASSLGGNGYTF
TRBJ1-1 | . | TRBV20-1 | . | TGCAGTGCTGGGGAGGAGCACACTGAAGCTTTCTTT | CSAGEEHTEAFF
TRBJ2-6 | . | TRBV5-8 | . | TGTGCCAGCAAACCGACAGGGGCCAACGTCCTGACTTTC | CASKPTGANVLTF
TRBJ1-5 | . | TRBV5-6 | . | TGTGCCAGCAGCTTCGGGGTCGGGCCAAATCAGCCCCAGCATTTT | CASSFGVGPNQPQHF
TRBJ1-2 | . | TRBV29-1 | . | TGCAGCGTGACCGGGGAACGTGGCTACACCTTC | CSVTGERGYTF
TRBJ1-5 | . | TRBV15 | . | TGTGCCACCAGCAGAAAAGGAACGAATCAGCCCCAGCATTTT | CATSRKGTNQPQHF
TRBJ2-2 | . | TRBV15 | many | TGTGCCACCAGCAATCCCGGGGAGCTGTTTTTT | CATSNPGELFF
TRBJ1-6 | . | TRBV7-3 | . | TGTGCCAGCAGCTTAGGGACACCGCTTTATCCCCTCCACTTT | CASSLGTPLYPLHF
TRBJ2-7 | . | TRBV5-4 | . | TGTGCCAGCAGCTTGCAGGGGTCCTACTACGAGCAGTACTTC | CASSLQGSYYEQYF
TRBJ2-7 | . | TRBV20-1 | . | TGCAGTGCTGGCCAGGACTCCAAAAACTACGAGCAATACTTC | CSAGQDSKNYEQYF
TRBJ2-7 | . | TRBV20-1 | many | TGCAGTGCTACGCTCCACGAGCAGTACTTC | CSATLHEQYF
TRBJ2-7 | . | TRBV7-9 | . | TGTGCCAGCAGCTTAAGAGACCACGAGCAGTACTTC | CASSLRDHEQYF
TRBJ1-5 | . | TRBV5-6 | . | TGTGCCAGCAGCTCGTCGGGAGCGGCCCAGCCCCAGCATTTT | CASSSSGAAQPQHF